One and the same sample provided the 17 T cell receptor beta chains below, sequenced in a study of cytomegalovirus exposure and HLA in healthy donors. Amplification used 60 Vbeta primers and 13 Jbeta primers. The data were produced by immunoSEQ multiplex PCR, yet TCRdb's version contains in-frame clones alone and is incomplete. The sample holds around 200,000 clones; around nine tenths are singletons and the top ten take around 0.3%. Source material: PBMCs. These TCRs come from a woman aged 25-40 years in good health and CMV-seronegative.

The J gene is TRBJ2-7, the V gene TRBV29-1; no clear D gene. Germline V gene data show CDR1 as SQVTM and CDR2 as ANQGSEA. Deletions cut 6 bases from V and 2 bases from J, with 8 bases between. CDR3 length: 11 amino acids. CDR3 nucleotide sequence: TGCAGCGTGGGCAGTACCTACGAGCAGTACTTC. It is translated as CSVGSTYEQYF.

This chain joins TRBV6-1 and TRBJ2-7; 8 nucleotides match TRBD2. There are 14 residues in the CDR3. V shed 10 bases and J 9 bases; nucleotides not matched to a gene: 17. CDR1 and CDR2 from the germline V gene are MNHNS and SASEGT. CDR3 coding DNA: TGTGCCATTTTGCCTGGCGGGAGGTCCGTGGGGCAGTACTTC. Residues: CAILPGGRSVGQYF.

On this clone itself: The same CDR3 can be traced to other DNA sequences in this sample. The chain recombines TRBV5-6 with TRBJ2-2, with D hard to call. The CDR3 loop spans 14 amino acids. Germline CDR1 is SGHDT and CDR2 is YYEEEE. V lost 1 base to trimming and J lost 5 bases, with 9 bases between them. The DNA for the CDR3 is TGTGCCAGCAGCTTGTCCCAGCGAACCGGGGAGCTGTTTTTT. This gives the protein CASSLSQRTGELFF.

Written as DNA, the CDR3 is TGTGCCAGCAGTTACTCTCAGGGGAGAGTTCTGTACGAGCAGTTCTTC. It is translated as CASSYSQGRVLYEQFF. V and J are TRBV6-5 and TRBJ2-1, with D maybe TRBD1 (6 bases). Per the germline V gene, CDR1 is MNHEY and CDR2 is SVGAGI. CDR3 length: 16 residues. V shed 0 bases and J shed 10 bases, with 19 bases lying between them.

V gene TRBV9 combines with J gene TRBJ2-1; a weak D match, TRBD1 (6 bases). CDR3 length: 16 amino acids. Germline CDR1 SGDLS, CDR2 YYNGEE. V gave up 6 bases and J gave up 7 bases, with 23 bases separating them. CDR3 region: CASNPRGRSPFNEQFF. CDR3 in DNA: TGTGCCAGCAACCCCAGGGGTCGGAGTCCTTTTAATGAGCAGTTCTTC.

A few counts support this clone. The CDR3 nucleotides are TGTGCCAGCAGTCCTAGGCCCAGACGATCTAACTATGGCTACACCTTC. It codes for CASSPRPRRSNYGYTF. V usage is TRBV7-8 and J usage is TRBJ1-2; D is undetermined. CDR1 is SGHVS and CDR2 is FQNEAQ in the germline V gene. Trimming removed 6 bases at V and 0 bases at J, with 17 bases between. This CDR3 spans 16 amino acids. Filled out from reference TRBV7-8 and TRBJ1-2, the complete variable domain reads GAGVSQSPRYKVAKRGQDVALRCDPISGHVSLFWYQQALGQGPEFLTYFQNEAQLDKSGLPSDRFFAERPEGSVSTLKIQRTQQEDSAVYLCASSPRPRRSNYGYTFGSGTRLTVV.

The rearrangement joins TRBV28 to TRBJ2-7, with TRBD2 as a possible D gene (7 bases). Germline V gives CDR1 MDHEN, CDR2 SYDVKM. The CDR3 contains 14 residues. V was clipped by 3 bases and J by 4 bases, with 13 bases between them. CDR3 in amino acids: CASSLGGRGYEQYF. CDR3 DNA sequence: TGTGCCAGCAGTTTGGGGGGGCGCGGGTACGAGCAGTACTTC.

This clone was observed a single time. The chain combines TRBV4-2 with TRBJ2-1; 12 nucleotides align to TRBD1. Losses at the gene ends were 0 bases for V and 8 bases for J; bases not matched to a gene: 8. The CDR3 runs 17 residues. Germline V gene lookup returns CDR1 LGHNA and CDR2 YNFKEQ. DNA of the CDR3: TGTGCCAGCAGCCAAGATATGCTGGGACAGGGGGCCGATGAGCAGTTCTTC. Amino acid sequence: CASSQDMLGQGADEQFF.

This chain links TRBV5-1 with TRBJ2-1; TRBD2 matches at 11 bases. Germline-derived CDR1 and CDR2 are SGHRS and YFSETQ. CDR3 length equals 16 residues. V was clipped by 4 bases and J by 9 bases; unmatched bases: 12. This CDR3 reads CASSLVLAGGGGEQFF. The CDR3 region has the DNA TGCGCCAGCAGCCTGGTGCTAGCGGGAGGAGGGGGTGAGCAGTTCTTC.

V gene TRBV19 combines with J gene TRBJ2-2; TRBD2 is a possible D gene (5 bases). The germline CDR1 and CDR2 sequences are LNHDA and SQIVND (reference sequence). Trimming cost V 3 bases and J 5 bases, with 16 bases left between them. The CDR3 length is 16 residues. The CDR3 sequence is CASSMRGPPQTGELFF. The CDR3 nucleotides are TGTGCCAGTAGTATGAGAGGGCCCCCACAAACCGGGGAGCTGTTTTTT.

The genes are TRBV5-1 and TRBJ2-1; D perhaps matches TRBD2 (5 bases). The germline V and J ends were trimmed by 0 bases and 5 bases, with 12 bases remaining between them. Germline CDR1 reads SGHRS; CDR2 reads YFSETQ. The CDR3 is 15 amino acids. The CDR3 sequence is CASSLAAGVNNEQFF. CDR3 in DNA: TGCGCCAGCAGCTTGGCCGCCGGGGTTAACAATGAGCAGTTCTTC.

CDR3 sequence (DNA): TGTGCCAGTAGTATTTACCTAGATTACGAGCAGTACTTC. This codes for CASSIYLDYEQYF. The rearrangement links TRBV19 to TRBJ2-7; D is ambiguous. The V end was cut by 3 bases, the J end by 4 bases, with 10 bases between. Germline CDR1 LNHDA, CDR2 SQIVND (reference sequence). The length of the CDR3 is 13 residues.

This chain joins TRBV7-3 and TRBJ2-3; weak D call: TRBD1 (5 bases). The V and J ends lost 5 bases and 9 bases respectively, with 18 bases between them. The germline CDR1 and CDR2 sequences are SGHTA and FQGTGA. This CDR3 spans 14 amino acids. The DNA of the CDR3 is TGTGCCAGCAGCCTCTGGGGCGGAAGCGACACGCAGTATTTT. Protein product: CASSLWGGSDTQYF.

The genes are TRBV28 and TRBJ2-2; 10 nucleotides agree with TRBD1. V shed 5 bases, J shed 1 base, and the junction held 7 bases outside the gene matches. The CDR3 totals 17 residues. The germline V gene encodes CDR1 MDHEN and CDR2 SYDVKM. CDR3 DNA: TGTGCCAGCAGTGAGCTGGGACAGGGGTGGAACACCGGGGAGCTGTTTTTT. It translates to CASSELGQGWNTGELFF.

The gene calls are TRBV28 and TRBJ1-5; D call uncertain. The CDR3 spans 12 residues. Germline CDR1 is MDHEN and CDR2 is SYDVKM. Trimming left V 9 bases short and J 7 bases short, with 13 bases between. In nucleotides, the CDR3 is TGTGCCAGTATTGGCGGTGTGCAGCCCCAGCATTTT. It yields the protein CASIGGVQPQHF.

Only a few counts were recorded for this clone. The rearrangement joins TRBV2 to TRBJ2-7; the D is unclear. Trimming took off 4 bases at V and 6 bases at J, with 7 bases between the two ends. This CDR3 is 11 amino acids long. Germline CDR1 is SNHLY and CDR2 is FYNNEI. The CDR3 sequence is CASSVLREQYF. CDR3 in DNA: TGTGCCAGCAGTGTTCTCCGCGAGCAGTACTTC.

The chain couples TRBV6-1 to TRBJ2-7; 8 nucleotides line up with TRBD1. Germline CDR1 MNHNS, CDR2 SASEGT. V was pared by 11 bases and J by 6 bases, with 6 bases of the junction left unmatched. The CDR3 has 11 residues. CDR3 loop: CAVGQALEQYF. DNA of the CDR3: TGTGCCGTGGGACAGGCCCTCGAGCAGTACTTC.